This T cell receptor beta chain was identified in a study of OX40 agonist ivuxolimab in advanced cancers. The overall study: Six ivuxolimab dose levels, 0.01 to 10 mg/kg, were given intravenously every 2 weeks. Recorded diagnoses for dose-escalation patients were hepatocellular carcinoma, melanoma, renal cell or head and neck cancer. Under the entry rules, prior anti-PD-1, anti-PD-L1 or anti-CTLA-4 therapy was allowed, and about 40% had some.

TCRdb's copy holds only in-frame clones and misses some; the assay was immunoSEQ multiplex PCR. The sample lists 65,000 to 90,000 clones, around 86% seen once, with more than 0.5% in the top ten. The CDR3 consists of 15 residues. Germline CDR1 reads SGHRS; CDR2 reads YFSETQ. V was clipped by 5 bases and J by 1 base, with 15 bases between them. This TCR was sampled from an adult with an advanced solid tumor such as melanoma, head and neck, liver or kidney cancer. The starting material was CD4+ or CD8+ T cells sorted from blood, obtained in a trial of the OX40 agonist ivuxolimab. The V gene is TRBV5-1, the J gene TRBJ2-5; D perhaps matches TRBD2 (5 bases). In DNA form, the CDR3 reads TGCGCCAGCAGTTGGGCGGGCCTAACCCAAGAGACCCAGTACTTC. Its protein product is CASSWAGLTQETQYF.